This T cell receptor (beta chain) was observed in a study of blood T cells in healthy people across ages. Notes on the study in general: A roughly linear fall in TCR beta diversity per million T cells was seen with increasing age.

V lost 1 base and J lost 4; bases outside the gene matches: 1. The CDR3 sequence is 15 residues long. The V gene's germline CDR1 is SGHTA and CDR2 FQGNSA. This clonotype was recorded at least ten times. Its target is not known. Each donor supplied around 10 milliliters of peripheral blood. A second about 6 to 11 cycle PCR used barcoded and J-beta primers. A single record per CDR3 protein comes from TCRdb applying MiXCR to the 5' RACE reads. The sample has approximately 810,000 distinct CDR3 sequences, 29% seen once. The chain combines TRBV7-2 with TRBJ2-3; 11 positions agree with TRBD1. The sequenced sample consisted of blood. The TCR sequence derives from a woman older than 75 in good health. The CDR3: CASSLGTGGADTQYF. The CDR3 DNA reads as TGTGCCAGCAGCTTAGGGACAGGGGGCGCAGATACGCAGTATTTT.